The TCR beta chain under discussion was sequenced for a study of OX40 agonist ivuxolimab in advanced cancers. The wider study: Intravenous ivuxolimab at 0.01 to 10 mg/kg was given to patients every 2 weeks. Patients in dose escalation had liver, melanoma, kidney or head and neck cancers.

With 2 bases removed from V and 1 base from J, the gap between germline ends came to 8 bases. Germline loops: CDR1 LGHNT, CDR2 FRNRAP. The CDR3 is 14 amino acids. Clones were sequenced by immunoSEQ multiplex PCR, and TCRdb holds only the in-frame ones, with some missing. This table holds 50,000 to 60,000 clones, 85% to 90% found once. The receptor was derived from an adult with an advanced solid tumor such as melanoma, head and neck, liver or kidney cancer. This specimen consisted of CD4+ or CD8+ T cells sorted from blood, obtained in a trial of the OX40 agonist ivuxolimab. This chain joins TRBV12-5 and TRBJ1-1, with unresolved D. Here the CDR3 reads CASGLSAGNTEAFF. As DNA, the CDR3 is TGTGCTAGTGGTTTGTCCGCAGGGAACACTGAAGCTTTCTTT.